These 23 T cell receptor beta chains came from one sample sequenced in a study of T cell changes during pregnancy in multiple sclerosis. Generated by immunoSEQ multiplex PCR, the TCRdb table keeps only in-frame clones and is missing some. The sample consists of some 50,000 clones, just over 90% of them appearing once. Specimen: CD4+ T cells from peripheral blood mononuclear cells, collected in the second trimester of pregnancy. Receptors were obtained from a female donor with multiple sclerosis, enrolled in a pregnancy study.

The chain is built from TRBV5-6 and TRBJ2-1, with D perhaps TRBD2 (6 bases). This CDR3 comprises 14 residues. Germline V gene lookup returns CDR1 SGHDT and CDR2 YYEEEE. Trimming took off 4 bases at V and 0 bases at J, with 8 bases between the two ends. For the CDR3, the DNA is TGTGCCAGCAGCGACGGGGGCTCCTACAATGAGCAGTTCTTC. This translates into CASSDGGSYNEQFF.

The V and J genes are TRBV5-6 and TRBJ2-3; 12 bases map to TRBD2. Per germline, CDR1 SGHDT and CDR2 YYEEEE. This CDR3 has 17 amino acids. After removal of 2 bases from V and 2 bases from J, the junction contained 6 bases not matched to a gene. The CDR3 is CASSFRTSGALTDTQYF. CDR3 coding DNA: TGTGCCAGCAGCTTTCGGACTAGCGGGGCTCTCACAGATACGCAGTATTTT.

The CDR3, as DNA: TGTGCCAGCAGCTTGGGGGGGCCGGGCACCGGGGAGCTGTTTTTT. It is translated as CASSLGGPGTGELFF. The chain joins TRBV11-3 to TRBJ2-2; tentative D call: TRBD2 (7 bases). This CDR3 comprises 15 residues. CDR1 is SGHNT and CDR2 is YENEEA in the germline V gene. The germline V and J ends were trimmed by 3 bases and 4 bases, with 12 bases remaining between them.

This clone was observed once. This chain joins TRBV5-1 and TRBJ2-1; TRBD2 might be the D (6 bases). Germline V gene lookup returns CDR1 SGHRS and CDR2 YFSETQ. The CDR3 sequence is 13 residues long. Trimming shortened V by 1 base and J by 5 bases, and 7 bases separated the two germline ends. The CDR3 reads CASSLREDNEQFF. CDR3 in DNA: TGCGCCAGCAGCTTGAGGGAGGACAATGAGCAGTTCTTC.

The rearrangement uses TRBV5-1 and TRBJ1-4; D might be TRBD1 (6 bases). Germline CDR1 and CDR2: SGHRS and YFSETQ. The CDR3 has 14 residues. V dropped 1 base and J dropped 2 bases, with 6 bases sitting between them. The CDR3 here is CASSLRGTNEKLFF. The CDR3, as DNA: TGCGCCAGCAGCTTGAGGGGGACTAATGAAAAACTGTTTTTT.

The chain couples TRBV6-5 to TRBJ1-2, with TRBD1 matching 7 bases. Trimming removed 6 bases from V and 6 bases from J; junction bases left unmatched: 7. The CDR3 contains 13 residues. Germline lookup yields CDR1 MNHEY and CDR2 SVGAGI. CDR3 sequence: CASSRQGRDGYTF. CDR3 coding DNA: TGTGCCAGCAGCCGACAGGGCCGCGATGGCTACACCTTC.

The J gene is TRBJ1-1, the V gene TRBV29-1, with 8 bases lining up with TRBD1. CDR1 SQVTM and CDR2 ANQGSEA come from the germline V gene. V was pared by 2 bases and J by 4 bases, with 9 bases of the junction left unmatched. The CDR3 has 15 residues. The CDR3 DNA reads TGCAGCGTTGAATCCGGCAGGGGGCGTTTCACTGAAGCTTTCTTT. As protein: CSVESGRGRFTEAFF.

CDR3 sequence reads: CASSLVGRGETQYF. CDR3 nucleotide sequence: TGTGCCAGCAGCTTGGTGGGGAGGGGCGAGACCCAGTACTTC. The chain joins TRBV5-6 to TRBJ2-5; 7 nucleotides match TRBD2. Trimming at V came to 0 bases and at J to 5 bases, leaving 4 bases not matched to a gene. CDR3 length equals 14 residues. The germline gives CDR1 SGHDT, CDR2 YYEEEE. Together with reference TRBV5-6 and TRBJ2-5, the CDR3 gives the full variable domain: DAGVTQSPTHLIKTRGQQVTLRCSPKSGHDTVSWYQQALGQGPQFIFQYYEEEERQRGNFPDRFSGHQFPNYSSELNVNALLLGDSALYLCASSLVGRGETQYFGPGTRLLVL.

The chain joins TRBV19 to TRBJ2-1; TRBD2 might be the D (7 bases). Deletions cut 6 bases from V and 3 bases from J, with 12 bases between. The length of the CDR3 is 14 residues. Germline CDR1 and CDR2: LNHDA and SQIVND (reference sequence). The CDR3 DNA sequence: TGTGCCAGTAGCACAGGGAGGGGCTACAATGAGCAGTTCTTC. Translated: CASSTGRGYNEQFF.

The chain joins TRBV28 to TRBJ1-1; weak D call: TRBD1 (5 bases). V lost 5 bases and J 4 bases, leaving 17 bases between the germline ends. This CDR3 region has 15 residues. Germline values: CDR1 MDHEN, CDR2 SYDVKM. CDR3 residues: CASSTEKSGITEAFF. The CDR3 DNA reads TGTGCCAGCAGTACCGAGAAATCAGGGATCACTGAAGCTTTCTTT.

The sample holds a few counts of this clone. The V gene is TRBV5-5, the J gene TRBJ2-1; no clear D gene. The V end lost 0 bases, the J end lost 9 bases, and 10 bases lay between the germline ends. The CDR3 is 13 amino acids. Germline V gene lookup returns CDR1 SGHKS and CDR2 YYEKEE (reference sequence). The CDR3 here is CASSLGSASEQFF. For the CDR3, the DNA is TGTGCCAGCAGCTTGGGAAGCGCTAGTGAGCAGTTCTTC.

A few counts support this clone. The chain couples TRBV10-3 to TRBJ1-1; D not certain. Germline assignment: CDR1 ENHRY and CDR2 SYGVKD. The CDR3 contains 13 residues. V shed 4 bases and J shed 5 bases, with 11 bases lying between them. The DNA for the CDR3 is TGTGCCATCAGTGCGGGGTCTGGAACTGAAGCTTTCTTT. Protein sequence: CAISAGSGTEAFF.

The rearrangement joins TRBV7-2 to TRBJ2-5, with a weak D call TRBD2 (5 bases). The CDR3 runs to 13 residues. Germline V lookup: CDR1 SGHTA, CDR2 FQGNSA. V was pared by 1 base and J by 5 bases, with 8 bases between. The CDR3 nucleotides read TGTGCCAGCAGCTTAGAAGCGGATGAGACCCAGTACTTC. This codes for CASSLEADETQYF.

This clone came up once. The chain recombines TRBV2 with TRBJ1-4, with D maybe TRBD1 (5 bases). V shed 4 bases and J shed 6 bases, with 12 bases lying between them. The CDR3 has 14 amino acids. Germline CDR1 reads SNHLY; CDR2 reads FYNNEI. The CDR3 is CASSVWGGDEKLFF. In DNA, the CDR3 is TGTGCCAGCAGTGTTTGGGGGGGGGATGAAAAACTGTTTTTT.

J is TRBJ1-1 and V is TRBV10-3, with no clear D. V lost 7 bases and J 4 bases, leaving 25 bases between the germline ends. The CDR3 extends over 17 amino acids. Germline V CDR1 and CDR2: ENHRY, SYGVKD. CDR3 loop: CAITRTLRPGESTEAFF. In nucleotides, the CDR3 is TGTGCCATCACCCGAACCCTGAGGCCCGGGGAAAGCACTGAAGCTTTCTTT.

This clone was observed once. This chain uses TRBV7-9 with TRBJ2-5; 10 positions agree with TRBD2. The CDR3 contains 13 residues. Trimming at V came to 4 bases and at J to 4 bases, leaving 0 bases not matched to a gene. The V gene's germline CDR1 is SEHNR and CDR2 FQNEAQ (reference sequence). DNA of the CDR3: TGTGCCAGCAGCTCTAGCGGGAGAGAGACCCAGTACTTC. Protein product: CASSSSGRETQYF.

The J gene is TRBJ1-2, the V gene TRBV2, with D possibly matching TRBD1 (5 bases). This CDR3 contains 15 residues. Germline CDR1 and CDR2: SNHLY and FYNNEI. Trimming took 2 bases from V and 7 from J, leaving 17 bases between them. CDR3 region: CASSEPRGRGLGYTF. The CDR3 DNA sequence: TGTGCCAGCAGTGAACCCCGAGGAAGGGGTCTTGGCTACACCTTC.

The CDR3 loop is CATIDGQDSNQPQHF. For the CDR3, the DNA is TGTGCCACCATAGACGGCCAGGATAGCAATCAGCCCCAGCATTTT. The genes are TRBV15 and TRBJ1-5; D gene ambiguous. Looked up from germline, CDR1 is LNHNV and CDR2 is YYDKDF (reference sequence). CDR3 length equals 15 residues. V was pared by 7 bases and J by 0 bases, with 13 bases between.

This rearrangement joins TRBV7-2 to TRBJ2-5; 8 bases agree with TRBD2. Trimming took 4 bases from V and 5 from J; bases not matched to a gene: 9. The CDR3 is 15 amino acids. The germline gives CDR1 SGHTA, CDR2 FQGNSA. The CDR3 spells CASSSGSSSGETQYF. For the CDR3, the DNA is TGTGCCAGCAGCTCAGGCAGCTCTAGCGGGGAGACCCAGTACTTC.

This clone came up once. The chain recombines TRBV5-1 with TRBJ2-7, with D tentatively TRBD1 (5 bases). Trimming removed 2 bases from V and 4 bases from J, with 7 bases in between. CDR1 SGHRS and CDR2 YFSETQ come from the germline V gene. The CDR3 sequence is 12 residues long. CDR3 residues: CASSLGEYEQYF. The CDR3 DNA is TGCGCCAGCAGCTTAGGGGAATACGAGCAGTACTTC.

The gene calls are TRBV7-9 and TRBJ1-4; D is undetermined. The V and J ends lost 5 bases and 5 bases respectively, with 12 bases between them. Germline lookup yields CDR1 SEHNR and CDR2 FQNEAQ (reference sequence). This CDR3 spans 14 amino acids. For the CDR3, the DNA is TGTGCCAGCAGCCCGCCTGGAGGCAATGAAAAACTGTTTTTT. Its protein is CASSPPGGNEKLFF. Complete variable domain (other parts from reference TRBV7-9 and TRBJ1-4): DTGVSQNPRHKITKRGQNVTFRCDPISEHNRLYWYRQTLGQGPEFLTYFQNEAQLEKSRLLSDRFSAERPKGSFSTLEIQRTEQGDSAMYLCASSPPGGNEKLFFGSGTQLSVL.

This clone was seen once. J is TRBJ2-1 and V is TRBV29-1, with 7 bases that match TRBD1. The germline gives CDR1 SQVTM, CDR2 ANQGSEA. This CDR3 has 16 amino acids. J lost 0 bases, V lost 2 bases, and 7 bases had no gene match. This chain's CDR3 is CSVEQDRIFSYNEQFF. CDR3 DNA sequence: TGCAGCGTTGAACAGGACAGGATATTCTCCTACAATGAGCAGTTCTTC.

This clone came up once. This chain connects TRBV19 to TRBJ2-1, with TRBD2 matching 10 bases. The CDR3 has 14 residues. V dropped 6 bases and J dropped 10; count of bases not matched to a gene: 9. From germline, CDR1 is LNHDA and CDR2 SQIVND (reference sequence). The DNA for the CDR3 is TGTGCCAGTAGCGTGGGGAGCGGGGGGGCCGAGCAGTTCTTC. Translated: CASSVGSGGAEQFF.